A single sample gave rise to the 23 T cell receptor beta chains below, sequenced in a study of OX40 agonist ivuxolimab in advanced cancers. Sequencing used immunoSEQ multiplex PCR; TCRdb keeps in-frame clones, though not all of them. The sample includes 50,000 to 55,000 clones, around nine tenths of them seen just once. This specimen was CD4+ or CD8+ T cells sorted from blood, taken in a trial of the OX40 agonist ivuxolimab. The source of these receptors is an adult with an advanced solid tumor such as melanoma, head and neck, liver or kidney cancer.

This clone was counted a single time. The CDR3 DNA reads as TGTGCCAGCGGGACAGGGGGCCACTATGGCTACACCTTC. It specifies CASGTGGHYGYTF. The rearrangement uses TRBV19 and TRBJ1-2; 12 bases map to TRBD1. V lost 9 bases, J lost 3 bases, and 2 bases stayed unmatched. Germline V gene sequence: CDR1 LNHDA, CDR2 SQIVND (reference sequence). This CDR3 is 13 amino acids long.

The rearrangement joins TRBV9 to TRBJ1-2, with 7 bases lining up with TRBD1. The V and J ends lost 0 bases and 10 bases, in that order; junction bases with no gene match: 9. From germline, CDR1 is SGDLS and CDR2 YYNGEE. The CDR3 extends over 14 amino acids. CDR3 in amino acids: CASSVDEGAIDYTF. DNA for the CDR3: TGTGCCAGCAGCGTAGATGAGGGGGCGATCGACTACACCTTC.

The J gene is TRBJ1-1, the V gene TRBV11-2; D is perhaps TRBD1 (5 bases). CDR3 length: 15 residues. The germline gives CDR1 SGHAT, CDR2 FQNNGV. V lost 3 bases, J lost 4 bases, and 15 bases lay in between. The CDR3 region is CASSFTKSTATEAFF. CDR3 in DNA: TGTGCCAGCAGCTTCACTAAGTCGACAGCCACTGAAGCTTTCTTT.

The chain carries TRBV5-4 and TRBJ1-6; possibly TRBD1 for D (6 bases). V was pared by 4 bases and J by 10 bases, with 15 bases between. This CDR3 spans 14 amino acids. CDR1 and CDR2 (germline): SGHNT, YYREEE (reference sequence). CDR3 protein: CASSTDSPVSPLHF. The CDR3 coding sequence is TGTGCCAGCAGCACGGACAGTCCAGTGTCACCCCTCCACTTT.

The genes are TRBV5-3 and TRBJ2-3; no clear D. TRBV5-3 is noted as an ORF with a role that remains uncertain. The V end lost 1 base, the J end lost 3 bases, and 3 bases lay between the germline ends. The CDR3 totals 12 residues. Here the CDR3 DNA reads TGTGCCAGAAGCTTGCAGACAGATACGCAGTATTTT. Translating it yields CARSLQTDTQYF.

This chain connects TRBV7-3 to TRBJ1-1; D is unclear. The germline V gene encodes CDR1 SGHTA and CDR2 FQGTGA. The CDR3 consists of 13 residues. V lost 8 bases, J lost 0 bases, and 10 bases lay in between. CDR3 nucleotides: TGTGCCAGCTCGGAGGCTATGAACACTGAAGCTTTCTTT. It is translated as CASSEAMNTEAFF.

The chain links TRBV28 to TRBJ2-6; no clear D gene. V was shortened by 6 bases and J by 4 bases, with 10 bases between the two germline ends. The CDR3 covers 14 residues. Germline V gene data show CDR1 as MDHEN and CDR2 as SYDVKM. The CDR3: CASRVRSGANVLTF. The CDR3 DNA follows: TGTGCCAGCAGAGTCCGCAGCGGGGCCAACGTCCTGACTTTC. The full variable domain, completed using reference TRBV28 and TRBJ2-6, is DVKVTQSSRYLVKRTGEKVFLECVQDMDHENMFWYRQDPGLGLRLIYFSYDVKMKEKGDIPEGYSVSREKKERFSLILESASTNQTSMYLCASRVRSGANVLTFGAGSRLTVL.

This clone occurred a few times. This chain joins TRBV28 and TRBJ1-1; D perhaps matches TRBD1 (5 bases). Germline V gene lookup returns CDR1 MDHEN and CDR2 SYDVKM. CDR3 length equals 15 residues. The ends were cut back, 6 bases at V and 0 bases at J, with 14 bases in the middle. CDR3 residues: CASRSGTVMNTEAFF. The CDR3 DNA follows: TGTGCCAGCAGGTCCGGGACGGTGATGAACACTGAAGCTTTCTTT. Filled out from reference TRBV28 and TRBJ1-1, the complete variable domain reads DVKVTQSSRYLVKRTGEKVFLECVQDMDHENMFWYRQDPGLGLRLIYFSYDVKMKEKGDIPEGYSVSREKKERFSLILESASTNQTSMYLCASRSGTVMNTEAFFGQGTRLTVV.

A note on this clone: The junction shows a germline mismatch at one end, possibly a read error. The chain combines TRBV18 with TRBJ2-2; 7 nucleotides match TRBD2. Germline V gene lookup returns CDR1 KGHSH and CDR2 LQKENI. The CDR3 loop spans 15 amino acids. This CDR3 reads CASSPPGLVSGELFF. The CDR3 DNA follows: TGTGCCAGCTCTCCACCCGGACTAGTTAGCGGGGAGCTGTTTTTT.

The chain is built from TRBV4-1 and TRBJ1-5; D gene ambiguous. The V gene's germline CDR1 is MGHRA and CDR2 YSYEKL. The CDR3 covers 17 residues. Trimming took 0 bases from V and 9 from J, leaving 21 bases between them. CDR3 DNA: TGCGCCAGCAGCCAAGATCGGCTGGGATCCGGGATGTGGCCCCAGCATTTT. Its translation: CASSQDRLGSGMWPQHF.

The chain couples TRBV6-1 to TRBJ1-5; D perhaps matches TRBD1 (6 bases). Germline CDR1 and CDR2: MNHNS and SASEGT. The CDR3 has 14 amino acids. Trimming took 6 bases from V and 6 from J, leaving 15 bases between them. CDR3 sequence: CASRRAGEGQPQHF. In nucleotides, the CDR3 is TGTGCCAGCAGAAGGGCAGGGGAGGGTCAGCCCCAGCATTTT.

The chain has TRBV5-1 and TRBJ2-1; 8 positions match TRBD2. The CDR3 has 14 amino acids. Unmatched junction bases numbered 6, after V lost 7 bases and J lost 3 bases. Germline CDR1 reads SGHRS; CDR2 reads YFSETQ. The CDR3 here is CASLPGGNYNEQFF. The CDR3 nucleotides read TGCGCCAGCCTCCCGGGGGGGAACTACAATGAGCAGTTCTTC.

This clone showed up just once. V gene TRBV27 combines with J gene TRBJ2-6; maybe TRBD1 (6 bases). V gave up 1 base and J gave up 4 bases, with 8 bases separating them. Germline V gives CDR1 MNHEY, CDR2 SMNVEV (reference sequence). The CDR3 is made up of 15 amino acids. In DNA, the CDR3 is TGTGCCAGCAGTTTATACAGGGCCGGGGCCAACGTCCTGACTTTC. Its protein product is CASSLYRAGANVLTF.

The chain carries TRBV18 and TRBJ2-7; 7 nucleotides align to TRBD1. With V trimmed by 6 bases and J by 2 bases, 4 bases remained unmatched. Germline V gene sequence: CDR1 KGHSH, CDR2 LQKENI. The CDR3 totals 13 residues. CDR3 loop: CASSRTGAYEQYF. CDR3 coding DNA: TGTGCCAGCTCCCGGACAGGCGCCTACGAGCAGTACTTC. Supplemented by reference TRBV18 and TRBJ2-7, the full variable domain reads NAGVMQNPRHLVRRRGQEARLRCSPMKGHSHVYWYRQLPEEGLKFMVYLQKENIIDESGMPKERFSAEFPKEGPSILRIQQVVRGDSAAYFCASSRTGAYEQYFGPGTRLTVT.

The chain uses TRBV5-6 and TRBJ2-5; TRBD2 matches at 7 bases. The V gene end was trimmed by 0 bases and the J gene end by 5 bases; junction bases not matched to a gene: 1. CDR1 is SGHDT, CDR2 YYEEEE, per germline. This CDR3 is built from 13 residues. The CDR3 protein is CASSLVGGETQYF. DNA for the CDR3: TGTGCCAGCAGCTTGGTGGGGGGGGAGACCCAGTACTTC.

This clone was recorded only once. The gene calls are TRBV7-9 and TRBJ2-3, with 8 positions matching TRBD1. V was clipped by 4 bases and J by 3 bases; unmatched bases: 6. The CDR3 extends over 15 amino acids. Germline V gene lookup returns CDR1 SEHNR and CDR2 FQNEAQ (reference sequence). CDR3: CASSSIGQGTDTQYF. The CDR3 bases are TGTGCCAGCAGCTCTATCGGACAGGGTACAGATACGCAGTATTTT. Using reference TRBV7-9 and TRBJ2-3 for the parts outside the CDR3, the full variable domain is DTGVSQNPRHKITKRGQNVTFRCDPISEHNRLYWYRQTLGQGPEFLTYFQNEAQLEKSRLLSDRFSAERPKGSFSTLEIQRTEQGDSAMYLCASSSIGQGTDTQYFGPGTRLTVL.

This clone showed up just a few times. The V gene is TRBV18, the J gene TRBJ1-1; TRBD1 might be the D (5 bases). There are 12 residues in the CDR3. CDR1 and CDR2 from the germline V gene are KGHSH and LQKENI. CDR3 in DNA: TGTGCGACGGGGCGGCAGAACACTGAAGCTTTCTTT. Protein product: CATGRQNTEAFF.

Only a few counts were recorded for this clone. This chain joins TRBV28 and TRBJ1-5; D remains ambiguous. The ends were cut back, 6 bases at V and 4 bases at J, with 16 bases in the middle. The CDR3 length is 15 residues. Germline CDR1 reads MDHEN; CDR2 reads SYDVKM. CDR3 sequence reads: CASSIILGDNQPQHF. CDR3 coding DNA: TGTGCCAGCAGCATTATTCTCGGCGATAATCAGCCCCAGCATTTT.

V is TRBV6-5 and J is TRBJ2-7; TRBD1 matches 9 bases. Germline V CDR1 and CDR2: MNHEY, SVGAGI. V was pared by 6 bases and J by 5 bases, with 11 bases of the junction left unmatched. CDR3 length: 15 amino acids. In DNA, the CDR3 is TGTGCCAGCAGCCGAGGCGGGACAGGGCGGGACGAGCAGTACTTC. This gives the protein CASSRGGTGRDEQYF.

The chain uses TRBV14 and TRBJ1-2, with a tentative D call TRBD1 (6 bases). V gave up 5 bases and J gave up 5 bases, with 12 bases separating them. Germline V lookup: CDR1 SGHDN, CDR2 FVKESK. CDR3 length: 13 amino acids. The CDR3 loop is CASSFIQGYGYTF. CDR3 sequence (DNA): TGTGCCAGCAGCTTCATACAGGGTTATGGCTACACCTTC. The whole variable domain, remainder taken from reference TRBV14 and TRBJ1-2, is EAGVTQFPSHSVIEKGQTVTLRCDPISGHDNLYWYRRVMGKEIKFLLHFVKESKQDESGMPNNRFLAERTGGTYSTLKVQPAELEDSGVYFCASSFIQGYGYTFGSGTRLTVV.

The chain uses TRBV7-8 and TRBJ1-5; D remains unclear. This CDR3 spans 15 amino acids. The V end was cut by 1 base, the J end by 4 bases, with 11 bases between. From germline, CDR1 is SGHVS and CDR2 FQNEAQ. Here the CDR3 DNA reads TGTGCCAGCAGCTTAGGCCCCCGACAAAATCAGCCCCAGCATTTT. It is translated as CASSLGPRQNQPQHF.

The V and J genes are TRBV29-1 and TRBJ1-2; D gene unclear. Per germline, CDR1 SQVTM and CDR2 ANQGSEA. The CDR3 is made up of 13 amino acids. V gave up 3 bases and J gave up 2 bases, with 10 bases separating them. The CDR3, as DNA: TGCAGCGTTGACCCTGGACCGAACTATGGCTACACCTTC. This codes for CSVDPGPNYGYTF. Combining the CDR3 with reference TRBV29-1 and TRBJ1-2 gives the whole variable domain SAVISQKPSRDICQRGTSLTIQCQVDSQVTMMFWYRQQPGQSLTLIATANQGSEATYESGFVIDKFPISRPNLTFSTLTVSNMSPEDSSIYLCSVDPGPNYGYTFGSGTRLTVV.

The chain combines TRBV4-1 with TRBJ1-3; D is uncertain. CDR1 MGHRA and CDR2 YSYEKL come from the germline V gene. The V and J ends lost 1 base and 4 bases respectively, with 5 bases between them. The CDR3 loop spans 13 amino acids. CDR3 region: CASSQGAGNTIYF. For the CDR3, the DNA is TGCGCCAGCAGCCAAGGTGCAGGAAACACCATATATTTT.